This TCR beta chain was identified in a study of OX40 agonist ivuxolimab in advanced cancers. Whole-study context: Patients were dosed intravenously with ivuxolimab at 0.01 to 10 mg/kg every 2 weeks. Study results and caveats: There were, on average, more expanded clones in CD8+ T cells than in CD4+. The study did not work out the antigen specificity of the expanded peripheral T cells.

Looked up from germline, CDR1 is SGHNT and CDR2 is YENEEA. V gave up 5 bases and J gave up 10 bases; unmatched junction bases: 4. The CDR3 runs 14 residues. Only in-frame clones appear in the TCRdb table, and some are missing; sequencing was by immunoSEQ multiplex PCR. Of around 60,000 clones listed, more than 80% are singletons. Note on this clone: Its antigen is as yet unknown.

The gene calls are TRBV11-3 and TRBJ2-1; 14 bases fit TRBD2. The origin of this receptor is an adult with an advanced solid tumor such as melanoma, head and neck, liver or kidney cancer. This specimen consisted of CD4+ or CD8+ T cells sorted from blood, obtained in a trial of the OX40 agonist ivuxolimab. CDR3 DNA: TGTGCCAGCAGCATGGGACTAGCGGGGGAAGAGCAGTTCTTC. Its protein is CASSMGLAGEEQFF.